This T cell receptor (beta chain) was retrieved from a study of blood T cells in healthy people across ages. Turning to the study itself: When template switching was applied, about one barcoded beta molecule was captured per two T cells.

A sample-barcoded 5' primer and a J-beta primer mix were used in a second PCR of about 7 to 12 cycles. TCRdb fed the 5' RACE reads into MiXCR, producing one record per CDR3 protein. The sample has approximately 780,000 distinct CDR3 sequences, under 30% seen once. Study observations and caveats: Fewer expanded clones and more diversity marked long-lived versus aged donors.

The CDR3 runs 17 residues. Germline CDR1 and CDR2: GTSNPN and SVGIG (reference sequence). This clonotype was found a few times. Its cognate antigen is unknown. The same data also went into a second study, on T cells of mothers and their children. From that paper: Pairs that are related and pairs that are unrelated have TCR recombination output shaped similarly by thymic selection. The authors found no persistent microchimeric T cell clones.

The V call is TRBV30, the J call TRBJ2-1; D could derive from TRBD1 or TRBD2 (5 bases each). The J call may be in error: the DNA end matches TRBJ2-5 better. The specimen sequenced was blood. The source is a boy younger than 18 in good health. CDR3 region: CAWSVPTTAGRRKTQYF. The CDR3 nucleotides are TGTGCCTGGAGTGTACCTACGACGGCAGGGAGAAGGAAGACCCAGTACTTC.